This T cell receptor (beta chain) was identified in a study of vaccination and CD4 T cells after COVID-19. The count of this clonotype is one. Its cognate antigen is unknown. The treatment denotes: roughly 10-day PBMC culture with coronavirus spike peptide pools or control peptides (ViraFEST assay). Overall study findings and caveats: Although the median of SARS-CoV-2-reactive clonotypes rose from about 20 to 38, the change was not significant.

The assay that was used to sequence DNA from cultured CD4+ T cells was the Oncomine TCR Beta short-read assay. TCRdb called the PCR reads again in MiXCR, with one record for every CDR3 protein. The sample carries some 15,000 distinct CDR3 sequences, about four fifths recorded once. Germline V gene data show CDR1 as SGHKS and CDR2 as YYEKEE (reference sequence). The CDR3 length is 13 residues. The specimen was CD4+ T cells from blood, cultured in vitro. V and J are TRBV5-5 and TRBJ2-1; D gene uncertain. The J call may be wrong; the DNA end is better matched by TRBJ2-7. The TCR comes from a human donor who had recovered from COVID-19. The CDR3 DNA reads as TGTGCCAGCAGCTTGGAGCGAGTCTACGAGCAGTACTTC. It encodes CASSLERVYEQYF.